This passage covers 28 T cell receptor beta chains from one sample sequenced in a study of response to subunit inactivated influenza vaccine. TCRdb re-called the RT-PCR reads through MiXCR, storing one row per CDR3 protein. The profile shows 650,000 to 700,000 distinct CDR3 sequences, less than 20% of them singletons. The sequenced sample was PBMCs from blood, obtained 11 to 12 days after vaccination. These receptors all come from a man aged 45-65 years who received an inactivated influenza vaccine.

This clonotype was found a few times. The rearrangement links TRBV20-1 to TRBJ2-1; 10 nucleotides line up with TRBD1. Germline assignment: CDR1 DFQATT and CDR2 SNEGSKA (reference sequence). The CDR3 is 11 residues long. Trimming at V came to 7 bases and at J to 8 bases, leaving 2 bases not matched to a gene. DNA of the CDR3: TGCAGTGGGGACAGGGGCGATGAGCAGTTCTTC. Encoded protein: CSGDRGDEQFF.

This clonotype was observed a few times. The V gene is TRBV10-3, the J gene TRBJ1-1, with D tentatively TRBD1 (5 bases). Germline V gene lookup returns CDR1 ENHRY and CDR2 SYGVKD. This CDR3 has 15 residues. V was shortened by 0 bases and J by 1 base, with 9 bases between the two germline ends. The CDR3 spells CAISESGQGNTEAFF. Written as DNA, the CDR3 is TGTGCCATCAGTGAGTCGGGTCAGGGGAACACTGAAGCTTTCTTT.

This clonotype appeared many times. The J gene is TRBJ2-3, the V gene TRBV29-1; possible D gene TRBD1, 5 bases. CDR3 length: 13 amino acids. V was trimmed by 3 bases and J by 2 bases, leaving 9 bases between them. Germline loops: CDR1 SQVTM, CDR2 ANQGSEA. The CDR3, as DNA: TGCAGCGTTGAGCAGACAGTCACAGATACGCAGTATTTT. This sequence encodes CSVEQTVTDTQYF.

The chain combines TRBV20-1 with TRBJ2-5, with unresolved D. V was cut by 6 bases and J by 7 bases, with 18 bases left in between. The CDR3 has 13 residues. CDR1 and CDR2 (germline): DFQATT, SNEGSKA (reference sequence). DNA for the CDR3: TGCAGTGCATTGAGCCTTAAGAGTGGGACCCAGTACTTC. Translated: CSALSLKSGTQYF.

This clonotype was detected ten times or more. The gene calls are TRBV28 and TRBJ1-2, with D perhaps TRBD1 (6 bases). The V and J ends lost 3 bases and 4 bases respectively, with 12 bases between them. The V gene's germline CDR1 is MDHEN and CDR2 SYDVKM. CDR3 size: 14 residues. The CDR3 protein is CASSFGQTIYGYTF. For the CDR3, the DNA is TGTGCCAGCAGTTTTGGACAGACAATCTATGGCTACACCTTC.

A word on this clonotype: A read error may be the cause here, since a much bigger clone is one base away. V is TRBV28 and J is TRBJ2-5; TRBD1 matches 7 bases. Unmatched junction bases numbered 18, after V lost 5 bases and J lost 0 bases. This CDR3 is built from 19 residues. The germline V gene has CDR1 MDHEN and CDR2 SYDVKM. The CDR3 DNA is TGTGCCAGCAGTACCAGCAGGGGGTTAGGTGCGCTGTACCAAGAGACCCAGTACTTC. Translating it yields CASSTSRGLGALYQETQYF.

This clonotype has more than one count but fewer than ten. This chain connects TRBV6-2 or TRBV6-3 to TRBJ1-5, with no clear D. V was pared by 2 bases and J by 5 bases, with 16 bases between. CDR1 and CDR2 (germline): MNHEY, SVGEGT. The CDR3 contains 16 residues. CDR3 region: CASSYPHDPADQPQHF. Here the CDR3 DNA reads TGTGCCAGCAGTTACCCACACGACCCGGCGGATCAGCCCCAGCATTTT.

This chain connects TRBV7-9 to TRBJ1-1; D remains ambiguous. Deletions cut 1 base from V and 7 bases from J, with 7 bases between. This CDR3 contains 12 residues. CDR1 and CDR2 (germline): SEHNR, FQNEAQ (reference sequence). CDR3 residues: CASSLEGNEAFF. The CDR3 region has the DNA TGTGCCAGCAGCTTAGAGGGCAATGAAGCTTTCTTT.

In its sample, this clonotype was seen once. The chain has TRBV24-1 and TRBJ2-5; D could derive from TRBD1 or TRBD2 (6 bases each). The CDR3 consists of 12 residues. Germline V CDR1 and CDR2: KGHDR, SFDVKD. Deletions cut 6 bases from V and 5 bases from J, with 9 bases between. The CDR3 protein is CATSTGAETQYF. CDR3 in DNA: TGTGCCACCAGTACGGGGGCGGAGACCCAGTACTTC.

The chain has TRBV24-1 and TRBJ2-1; 11 bases are shared with TRBD2. The CDR3 contains 17 residues. CDR1 is KGHDR, CDR2 SFDVKD, per germline. The J segment lost 5 bases and the V segment lost 1 base, leaving 6 bases of the junction unmatched. In DNA form, the CDR3 reads TGTGCCACCAGTGATTTAACCGGGACTAGCGGACACAATGAGCAGTTCTTC. Its translation: CATSDLTGTSGHNEQFF.

The chain couples TRBV7-9 to TRBJ2-5; 8 bases are shared with TRBD2. This CDR3 has 15 amino acids. J lost 2 bases, V lost 7 bases, and 9 bases had no gene match. Germline-derived CDR1 and CDR2 are SEHNR and FQNEAQ (reference sequence). CDR3 coding DNA: TGTGCCAGCACCCATTTTACTAGCGGTCAAGAGACCCAGTACTTC. Amino acids: CASTHFTSGQETQYF.

The genes are TRBV6-2 or TRBV6-3 and TRBJ2-1, with D perhaps being TRBD1 or TRBD2 (5 bases each). CDR1 and CDR2 (germline): MNHEY, SVGEGT. The CDR3 covers 16 residues. V lost 0 bases to trimming and J lost 2 bases, with 11 bases between them. The DNA for the CDR3 is TGTGCCAGCAGTTACTCCTCGGGACCAACCTACAATGAGCAGTTCTTC. This sequence encodes CASSYSSGPTYNEQFF.

This clonotype showed up just a few times. This rearrangement joins TRBV2 to TRBJ2-1; 14 bases fit TRBD2. The trim removed 5 bases at V and 7 bases at J, leaving 7 bases unmatched. Germline CDR1 and CDR2: SNHLY and FYNNEI. This CDR3 contains 16 residues. Here the CDR3 reads CASSQPGTSGSNEQFF. Here the CDR3 DNA reads TGTGCCAGCAGTCAACCCGGGACTAGCGGGAGTAATGAGCAGTTCTTC.

This clonotype was counted at least ten times. V gene TRBV28 combines with J gene TRBJ2-1; 7 positions match TRBD2. The CDR3 covers 16 residues. CDR1 and CDR2 from the germline V gene are MDHEN and SYDVKM. Trimming removed 6 bases from V and 7 bases from J; junction bases left unmatched: 15. CDR3 amino acids: CASSTLAAIPRNEQFF. As DNA, the CDR3 is TGTGCCAGCAGCACGCTAGCGGCCATACCTCGGAATGAGCAGTTCTTC.

V gene TRBV19 combines with J gene TRBJ2-1; a weak D match, TRBD1 (5 bases). This CDR3 spans 15 amino acids. V gave up 4 bases and J gave up 0 bases, with 10 bases separating them. Germline CDR1 is LNHDA and CDR2 is SQIVND (reference sequence). CDR3 region: CASSRTRSSYNEQFF. The CDR3 DNA reads as TGTGCCAGTAGTAGGACACGGAGCTCCTACAATGAGCAGTTCTTC.

There are a few counts of this clonotype. J is TRBJ2-7 and V is TRBV4-1, with 10 nucleotides matching TRBD2. J was trimmed by 1 base and V by 0 bases; bases with no gene match: 3. This CDR3 has 16 amino acids. The germline gives CDR1 MGHRA, CDR2 YSYEKL. The CDR3 DNA sequence: TGCGCCAGCAGCCAAGACGCTAGCGGGGGATCCTACGAGCAGTACTTC. Translation gives CASSQDASGGSYEQYF.

This clonotype was counted a few times. The V and J genes are TRBV19 and TRBJ2-2, with D perhaps matching TRBD1 (6 bases). The CDR3 extends over 17 amino acids. Germline CDR1 is LNHDA and CDR2 is SQIVND (reference sequence). Trimming cost V 0 bases and J 1 base, with 12 bases left between them. The CDR3 reads CASSIDAQGLNTGELFF. The CDR3 region has the DNA TGTGCCAGTAGTATAGATGCTCAGGGGCTGAACACCGGGGAGCTGTTTTTT. Complete variable domain (other parts from reference TRBV19 and TRBJ2-2): DGGITQSPKYLFRKEGQNVTLSCEQNLNHDAMYWYRQDPGQGLRLIYYSQIVNDFQKGDIAEGYSVSREKKESFPLTVTSAQKNPTAFYLCASSIDAQGLNTGELFFGEGSRLTVL.

V gene TRBV6-1 combines with J gene TRBJ2-2; D not resolved. Trimming shortened V by 7 bases and J by 5 bases, and 11 bases separated the two germline ends. The germline CDR1 and CDR2 sequences are MNHNS and SASEGT. CDR3 length equals 13 residues. CDR3 amino acids: CASTKTSTGELFF. The CDR3 nucleotides are TGTGCCAGCACCAAGACATCTACCGGGGAGCTGTTTTTT.

This clonotype was found a few times. The chain carries TRBV20-1 and TRBJ2-3; D not resolved. The V end lost 6 bases, the J end lost 2 bases, and 9 bases lay between the germline ends. The germline V gene encodes CDR1 DFQATT and CDR2 SNEGSKA (reference sequence). The CDR3 loop spans 12 amino acids. The CDR3 coding sequence is TGCAGTGCCTTGGAAAACACAGATACGCAGTATTTT. Protein: CSALENTDTQYF.

The CDR3 region is CASSLRQGVSPLHF. The CDR3 DNA follows: TGTGCCAGCAGTTTAAGGCAGGGGGTGTCACCCCTCCACTTT. V and J are TRBV12-3 or TRBV12-4 and TRBJ1-6; 7 nucleotides match TRBD1. V was clipped by 2 bases and J by 10 bases; unmatched bases: 5. The CDR3 sequence is 14 residues long.

This clonotype is a singleton in its sample. V is TRBV12-3 or TRBV12-4 and J is TRBJ2-7; 8 bases are shared with TRBD1. Trimming took 6 bases from V and 0 from J; bases not matched to a gene: 4. The CDR3 sequence is 14 residues long. The CDR3 region has the DNA TGTGCCAGCAGCAGGGACAGGATCTCCTACGAGCAGTACTTC. It yields the protein CASSRDRISYEQYF.

This clonotype has more than one count but fewer than ten. A much bigger clone sits one base away, suggesting this may be a read error. This rearrangement joins TRBV3-1 to TRBJ2-7, with D tentatively TRBD1 or TRBD2 (5 bases each). This CDR3 is built from 14 residues. Trimming stripped 1 base from V and 3 bases from J, with 10 bases between. Germline CDR1 reads LGHDT; CDR2 reads YNNKEL (reference sequence). CDR3 DNA: TGTGCCAGCAGCCAAGTACTAGGGGACTACGAGCAGTACTTC. It translates to CASSQVLGDYEQYF.

This clonotype was seen a few times. This rearrangement joins TRBV12-3 or TRBV12-4 to TRBJ2-1; 10 bases match TRBD2. The J segment lost 9 bases and the V segment lost 8 bases, leaving 4 bases of the junction unmatched. The CDR3 sequence is 12 residues long. The CDR3 sequence is CASASGSGEQFF. The DNA for the CDR3 is TGTGCCAGCGCTAGCGGGAGTGGTGAGCAGTTCTTC.

The V gene is TRBV15, the J gene TRBJ2-7; possible D gene TRBD2, 5 bases. CDR1 is LNHNV, CDR2 YYDKDF, per germline (reference sequence). The CDR3 runs to 17 residues. V lost 1 base, J lost 3 bases, and 19 bases lay in between. The CDR3 is CATSRVVRTLTFYEQYF. CDR3 DNA sequence: TGTGCCACCAGCAGAGTAGTAAGGACTTTAACCTTCTACGAGCAGTACTTC.

This clonotype has more than one count but fewer than ten. The chain is built from TRBV28 and TRBJ2-1; TRBD2 agrees at 11 bases. CDR1 is MDHEN, CDR2 SYDVKM, per germline. The CDR3 totals 14 residues. Trimming took 8 bases from V and 7 from J; bases not matched to a gene: 7. CDR3 sequence reads: CASALAGVVNEQFF. CDR3 sequence (DNA): TGTGCCAGCGCACTAGCGGGAGTTGTTAATGAGCAGTTCTTC. The full variable domain, its missing parts supplied by reference TRBV28 and TRBJ2-1, is DVKVTQSSRYLVKRTGEKVFLECVQDMDHENMFWYRQDPGLGLRLIYFSYDVKMKEKGDIPEGYSVSREKKERFSLILESASTNQTSMYLCASALAGVVNEQFFGPGTRLTVL.

This clonotype was counted at least ten times. The rearrangement links TRBV29-1 to TRBJ2-5; 10 bases map to TRBD1. CDR3 length equals 15 residues. Germline assignment: CDR1 SQVTM and CDR2 ANQGSEA. J lost 4 bases, V lost 6 bases, and 11 bases had no gene match. Here the CDR3 reads CSVKRGTGVRETQYF. The CDR3, as DNA: TGCAGCGTAAAGAGGGGGACAGGGGTTCGAGAGACCCAGTACTTC.

This clonotype has only a few counts. The rearrangement joins TRBV12-3 or TRBV12-4 to TRBJ2-1, with 11 positions matching TRBD2. The J segment lost 6 bases and the V segment lost 6 bases, leaving 7 bases of the junction unmatched. The CDR3 length is 15 residues. The CDR3 region is CASRELAGVLNEQFF. The CDR3 nucleotides are TGTGCCAGCAGAGAACTAGCGGGGGTGCTCAATGAGCAGTTCTTC.

In this sample, this clonotype turned up a few times. This rearrangement joins TRBV30 to TRBJ2-3, with D hard to call. There are 13 residues in the CDR3. Germline V gene data show CDR1 as GTSNPN and CDR2 as SVGIG (reference sequence). V lost 1 base, J lost 3 bases, and 8 bases lay in between. Here the CDR3 reads CAWSAMGTDTQYF. The DNA of the CDR3 is TGTGCCTGGAGTGCGATGGGAACAGATACGCAGTATTTT.